This is a list of T cell receptor beta chains from one sample in a study of CD8 T cells in ankylosing spondylitis. TCRdb re-called the 5' RACE reads with MiXCR, one entry per CDR3 protein. Here the sample spans more than 600,000 distinct CDR3 sequences, 15% to 20% being singletons. Sequenced: blood, either unsorted or a sorted T cell fraction (not recorded which). The receptors come from a male donor with ankylosing spondylitis. Both conserved end residues are part of each CDR3. Each record gives: CDR3 protein, V gene, D gene, J gene. The D gene is left open where the match is weak.

CDR3aa: CASSRGTGIYAGELFF
v_gene: TRBV5-5
d_gene: TRBD1
j_gene: TRBJ2-2

CDR3aa: CASSLSGGSVSYEQYF
v_gene: TRBV11-2
d_gene: NA
j_gene: TRBJ2-7

CDR3aa: CASSLSGPYEQYF
v_gene: TRBV5-1
d_gene: NA
j_gene: TRBJ2-7

CDR3aa: CASSMDRGSEIYTEAFF
v_gene: TRBV5-1
d_gene: TRBD1
j_gene: TRBJ1-1

CDR3aa: CASSQYPGQSTDTQYF
v_gene: TRBV4-2
d_gene: TRBD1
j_gene: TRBJ2-3

CDR3aa: CASSSLGGDSNEQFF
v_gene: TRBV28
d_gene: NA
j_gene: TRBJ2-1

CDR3aa: CASSQGGGWTGNTEAFF
v_gene: TRBV14
d_gene: TRBD1
j_gene: TRBJ1-1

CDR3aa: CSARDGGDRRTYEQYF
v_gene: TRBV20-1
d_gene: NA
j_gene: TRBJ2-7

CDR3aa: CASSSAPGLDNEQYF
v_gene: TRBV7-6
d_gene: TRBD2
j_gene: TRBJ2-7

CDR3aa: CASSQGLAAGVAKNIQYF
v_gene: TRBV3-1
d_gene: TRBD2
j_gene: TRBJ2-4

CDR3aa: CASSLVLEAETQYF
v_gene: TRBV7-7
d_gene: NA
j_gene: TRBJ2-5

CDR3aa: CAISGKTGQSYEQYF
v_gene: TRBV10-3
d_gene: TRBD1
j_gene: TRBJ2-7

CDR3aa: CASSPTSGNYEQYF
v_gene: TRBV7-2
d_gene: TRBD2
j_gene: TRBJ2-7